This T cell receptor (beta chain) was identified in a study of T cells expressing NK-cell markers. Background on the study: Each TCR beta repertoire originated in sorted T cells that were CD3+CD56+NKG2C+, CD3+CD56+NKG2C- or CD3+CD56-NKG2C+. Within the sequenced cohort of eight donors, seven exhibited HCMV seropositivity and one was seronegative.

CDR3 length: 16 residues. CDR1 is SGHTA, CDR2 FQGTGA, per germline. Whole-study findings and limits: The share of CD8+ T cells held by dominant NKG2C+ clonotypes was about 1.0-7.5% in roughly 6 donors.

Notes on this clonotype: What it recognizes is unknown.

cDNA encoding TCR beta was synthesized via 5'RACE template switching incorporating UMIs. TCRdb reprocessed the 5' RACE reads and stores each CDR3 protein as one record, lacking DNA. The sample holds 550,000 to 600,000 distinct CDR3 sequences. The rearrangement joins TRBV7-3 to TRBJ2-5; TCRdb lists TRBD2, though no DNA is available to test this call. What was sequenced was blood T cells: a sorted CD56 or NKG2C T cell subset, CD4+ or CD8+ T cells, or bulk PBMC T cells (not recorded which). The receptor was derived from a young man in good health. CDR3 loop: CASSQGVAGGPETQYF.